Presented here are 28 T cell receptor beta chains from one specimen sequenced in a study of T cell changes during pregnancy in multiple sclerosis. TCRdb's copy holds only in-frame clones and misses some; the assay was immunoSEQ multiplex PCR. The sample lists 70,000 or so clones; almost 95% were seen once. The specimen comprised peripheral blood, sampled in the third trimester of pregnancy. The receptors derive from a female donor in good health, enrolled as a control in a pregnancy study.

The rearrangement joins TRBV6-5 to TRBJ2-7; 7 nucleotides align to TRBD1. The J segment lost 7 bases and the V segment lost 2 bases, leaving 5 bases of the junction unmatched. The germline V gene has CDR1 MNHEY and CDR2 SVGAGI. The CDR3 is 13 residues long. Here the CDR3 DNA reads TGTGCCAGCAGTTACAGGGGGCCCCATGAGCAGTACTTC. It specifies CASSYRGPHEQYF.

CDR3 nucleotides: TGTGCCACAAGACAGGGGGACGATACGCAGTATTTT. Residues: CATRQGDDTQYF. The rearrangement uses TRBV10-3 and TRBJ2-3; the match to TRBD1 covers 9 bases. Germline V gives CDR1 ENHRY, CDR2 SYGVKD. After removal of 10 bases from V and 6 bases from J, the junction contained 5 bases not matched to a gene. This CDR3 region has 12 residues.

Of note for this clone: Other DNA sequences from this sample encode an identical CDR3 as well. This chain links TRBV10-1 with TRBJ2-3, with TRBD1 identical over 7 bases. Germline V lookup: CDR1 WNHNN, CDR2 SYGVQD (reference sequence). CDR3 length equals 13 residues. V gave up 4 bases and J gave up 6 bases; unmatched junction bases: 4. CDR3: CASSGQGTDTQYF. The CDR3 DNA reads as TGCGCCAGCAGTGGACAGGGTACCGATACGCAGTATTTT.

The CDR3: CASSLEVEKLFF. In DNA, the CDR3 is TGTGCCAGCAGCCTTGAGGTTGAAAAACTGTTTTTT. The chain has TRBV7-9 and TRBJ1-4; D gene unclear. V was trimmed by 5 bases and J by 7 bases, leaving 8 bases between them. This CDR3 is built from 12 residues. In germline, CDR1 is SEHNR, CDR2 FQNEAQ (reference sequence).

The chain uses TRBV29-1 and TRBJ2-2, with 14 bases identical to TRBD2. After removal of 6 bases from V and 5 bases from J, the junction contained 8 bases not matched to a gene. CDR3 size: 16 residues. Germline values: CDR1 SQVTM, CDR2 ANQGSEA. The CDR3, as DNA: TGCAGCGTAAGACTAGCGGGAGGGCCGAGGACCGGGGAGCTGTTTTTT. Translation gives CSVRLAGGPRTGELFF.

This chain uses TRBV7-2 with TRBJ2-1, with 8 bases lining up with TRBD1. CDR3 size: 14 residues. V gave up 4 bases and J gave up 9 bases; unmatched junction bases: 8. The V gene's germline CDR1 is SGHTA and CDR2 FQGNSA. This chain's CDR3 is CASSSSGGGGEQFF. CDR3 nucleotides: TGTGCCAGCAGCTCCTCAGGGGGCGGCGGTGAGCAGTTCTTC.

The chain combines TRBV7-8 with TRBJ2-3, with TRBD2 identical over 10 bases. This CDR3 has 16 residues. V was clipped by 5 bases and J by 1 base; unmatched bases: 6. Germline values: CDR1 SGHVS, CDR2 FQNEAQ. In DNA, the CDR3 is TGTGCCAGCAGCATCCCCGGGACTAGCGGCACAGATACGCAGTATTTT. This translates into CASSIPGTSGTDTQYF.

The rearrangement joins TRBV6-6 to TRBJ1-4, with TRBD1 as a possible D gene (6 bases). The V and J ends lost 7 bases and 0 bases respectively, with 15 bases between them. CDR1 is MNHNY, CDR2 SVGAGI, per germline (reference sequence). This CDR3 has 16 amino acids. CDR3 sequence reads: CASTRRGTATNEKLFF. In DNA form, the CDR3 reads TGTGCCAGCACCCGAAGGGGGACCGCAACTAATGAAAAACTGTTTTTT.

The V call is TRBV4-2, the J call TRBJ1-2; 7 bases are shared with TRBD1. The CDR3 is made up of 15 amino acids. Germline CDR1 is LGHNA and CDR2 is YNFKEQ. V shed 1 base and J 4 bases; nucleotides not matched to a gene: 6. The CDR3 loop reads CASSQATGDSYGYTF. CDR3 nucleotide sequence: TGTGCCAGCAGCCAAGCAACAGGGGACTCCTATGGCTACACCTTC.

This chain uses TRBV15 with TRBJ2-5; 8 positions agree with TRBD1. CDR1 and CDR2 (germline): LNHNV, YYDKDF (reference sequence). V shed 3 bases and J 2 bases; nucleotides not matched to a gene: 5. This CDR3 is 15 amino acids long. The CDR3 loop is CATSSRTGWQETQYF. The CDR3 region has the DNA TGTGCCACCAGCAGCCGGACAGGGTGGCAAGAGACCCAGTACTTC.

This clone was seen once. J is TRBJ1-3 and V is TRBV6-1; the D is unclear. The CDR3 length is 12 residues. CDR1 and CDR2 (germline): MNHNS, SASEGT. The ends were cut back, 2 bases at V and 12 bases at J, with 11 bases in the middle. The CDR3 region is CASSEIRGVIYF. In DNA form, the CDR3 reads TGTGCCAGCAGTGAAATACGGGGAGTCATATATTTT.

This clone has just one count. V is TRBV5-1 and J is TRBJ2-7; 9 bases match TRBD2. The V gene end was trimmed by 4 bases and the J gene end by 5 bases; junction bases not matched to a gene: 10. The V gene's germline CDR1 is SGHRS and CDR2 YFSETQ. There are 15 residues in the CDR3. CDR3 sequence: CASSTLAGAFHEQYF. The CDR3 DNA is TGCGCCAGCAGCACCTTAGCGGGAGCCTTCCACGAGCAGTACTTC.

The gene calls are TRBV7-3 and TRBJ2-2; 7 nucleotides align to TRBD1. Germline V gene sequence: CDR1 SGHTA, CDR2 FQGTGA. With 5 bases clipped from V and 6 bases from J, the junction kept 3 bases outside the gene matches. CDR3 length: 13 residues. CDR3 in amino acids: CASSPGGSGELFF. CDR3 sequence (DNA): TGTGCCAGCAGCCCAGGGGGTTCCGGGGAGCTGTTTTTT.

The chain recombines TRBV9 with TRBJ1-3; no reliable D call. V was clipped by 5 bases and J by 0 bases, with 9 bases between them. The germline V gene has CDR1 SGDLS and CDR2 YYNGEE. The CDR3 spans 14 residues. CDR3 in DNA: TGTGCCAGCAGGCGCGGGGACTCTGGAAACACCATATATTTT. It codes for CASRRGDSGNTIYF.

The chain recombines TRBV7-9 with TRBJ1-6; TRBD1 is a possible D gene (5 bases). V was cut by 6 bases and J by 5 bases, with 17 bases left in between. This CDR3 comprises 16 residues. From germline, CDR1 is SEHNR and CDR2 FQNEAQ (reference sequence). The CDR3: CASSPDREFNNSPLHF. CDR3 DNA sequence: TGTGCCAGCAGTCCCGACAGAGAGTTTAATAATTCACCCCTCCACTTT.

The chain is built from TRBV7-9 and TRBJ2-1; 12 bases line up with TRBD2. Germline values: CDR1 SEHNR, CDR2 FQNEAQ (reference sequence). CDR3 length: 17 amino acids. The V and J ends lost 5 bases and 4 bases, in that order; junction bases with no gene match: 9. In DNA, the CDR3 is TGTGCCAGCAGCCCCAAAGGTCTAGCGGGAGGGTACAATGAGCAGTTCTTC. Its protein product is CASSPKGLAGGYNEQFF.

The chain has TRBV30 and TRBJ1-5, with D uncertain. Germline V gene sequence: CDR1 GTSNPN, CDR2 SVGIG (reference sequence). The CDR3 is 12 amino acids. V lost 1 base and J lost 7, with 8 bases in between. The CDR3 protein is CAWSARRQPQHF. The CDR3 coding sequence is TGTGCCTGGAGTGCCAGGAGGCAGCCCCAGCATTTT.

This chain uses TRBV5-1 with TRBJ2-1; TRBD2 is a possible D gene (6 bases). Germline CDR1 is SGHRS and CDR2 is YFSETQ. V lost 4 bases and J lost 5, with 16 bases in between. The CDR3 extends over 15 amino acids. CDR3 protein: CASSRAGSGDNEQFF. Written as DNA, the CDR3 is TGCGCCAGCAGCCGCGCAGGGTCGGGGGACAATGAGCAGTTCTTC.

J is TRBJ1-2 and V is TRBV7-9; D remains ambiguous. The CDR3 sequence is 16 residues long. Trimming pared 0 bases from V and 5 bases from J, leaving 16 bases between. From germline, CDR1 is SEHNR and CDR2 FQNEAQ (reference sequence). For the CDR3, the DNA is TGTGCCAGCAGCTTAGCAAGTTTACCCCCGACTTATGGCTACACCTTC. Encoded protein: CASSLASLPPTYGYTF.

This chain connects TRBV18 to TRBJ1-1; 7 bases fit TRBD1. J gave up 3 bases and V 0 bases, and 4 bases lay outside the gene matches. Germline V gives CDR1 KGHSH, CDR2 LQKENI. The CDR3 contains 15 residues. The CDR3, as DNA: TGTGCCAGCTCACCACCGTCGCAGGGGGACACTGAAGCTTTCTTT. This codes for CASSPPSQGDTEAFF.

Only a few counts were recorded for this clone. The rearrangement joins TRBV6-1 to TRBJ1-2; 7 bases are shared with TRBD1. From germline, CDR1 is MNHNS and CDR2 SASEGT. The CDR3 extends over 19 amino acids. J gave up 3 bases and V 1 base, and 17 bases lay outside the gene matches. The chain's CDR3 is CASSEVSGGGPAQDYGYTF. DNA for the CDR3: TGTGCCAGCAGTGAAGTGAGCGGAGGGGGCCCCGCGCAGGACTATGGCTACACCTTC.

J is TRBJ2-1 and V is TRBV28, with D tentatively TRBD1 (6 bases). V was pared by 4 bases and J by 2 bases, with 6 bases between. This CDR3 is built from 13 residues. Looked up from germline, CDR1 is MDHEN and CDR2 is SYDVKM. DNA of the CDR3: TGTGCCAGCAGTTGGGGGCCCTACAATGAGCAGTTCTTC. This translates into CASSWGPYNEQFF. The full variable domain, in which reference TRBV28 and TRBJ2-1 provide the parts outside the CDR3, is DVKVTQSSRYLVKRTGEKVFLECVQDMDHENMFWYRQDPGLGLRLIYFSYDVKMKEKGDIPEGYSVSREKKERFSLILESASTNQTSMYLCASSWGPYNEQFFGPGTRLTVL.

The V call is TRBV7-9, the J call TRBJ2-1, with a tentative D call TRBD1 (5 bases). Deletions cut 7 bases from V and 4 bases from J, with 11 bases between. CDR1 is SEHNR and CDR2 is FQNEAQ in the germline V gene (reference sequence). The CDR3 loop spans 13 amino acids. In DNA, the CDR3 is TGTGCCAGCACCACAGGCCCATACAATGAGCAGTTCTTC. It encodes CASTTGPYNEQFF.

The rearrangement links TRBV12-1 to TRBJ2-7; TRBD2, as called in the table, went unchecked against the DNA. TRBV12-1 is a recognized pseudogene. The CDR3 contains 11 residues. CDR3 amino acids: CAPSGVYEQYF. The CDR3 DNA reads as TGTGCCCCCTCGGGGGTGTACGAGCAGTACTTC.

The CDR3 DNA follows: TGTGCCAGTAGCGATAATAACAGGGACGAAAAACTGTTTTTT. Encoded protein: CASSDNNRDEKLFF. The chain couples TRBV19 to TRBJ1-4, with D possibly being TRBD1 (6 bases). Trimming removed 6 bases at V and 8 bases at J, with 16 bases between. Germline CDR1 and CDR2: LNHDA and SQIVND (reference sequence). The CDR3 totals 14 residues.

V and J are TRBV19 and TRBJ2-5, with D maybe TRBD1 (6 bases). CDR3 length equals 17 residues. Trimming took 5 bases from V and 5 from J, leaving 24 bases between them. Germline V gives CDR1 LNHDA, CDR2 SQIVND (reference sequence). The CDR3 reads CASSAGRGLADGETQYF. The CDR3 nucleotides are TGTGCCAGTAGTGCGGGCAGGGGCCTAGCCGACGGGGAGACCCAGTACTTC.

This chain connects TRBV1 to TRBJ2-7; the table's D gene call, TRBD2, was not cross checked with the DNA. TRBV1 is given as a pseudogene. The length of the CDR3 is 19 residues. For the CDR3, the DNA is TGCACCAGCAGCCAAGATTGTGGCTCCGGGACTAGCGGCTCCTACGAGCAGTACTTC. The encoded protein is CTSSQDCGSGTSGSYEQYF.

This clone was seen only once. The chain uses TRBV7-9 and TRBJ1-4, with 9 bases matching TRBD1. Germline V CDR1 and CDR2: SEHNR, FQNEAQ (reference sequence). This CDR3 contains 14 residues. V was clipped by 3 bases and J by 8 bases; unmatched bases: 4. For the CDR3, the DNA is TGTGCCAGCAGCTTGACAGGGGGGGACGAAAAACTGTTTTTT. This codes for CASSLTGGDEKLFF. Drawing the rest from reference TRBV7-9 and TRBJ1-4, the complete variable domain is DTGVSQNPRHKITKRGQNVTFRCDPISEHNRLYWYRQTLGQGPEFLTYFQNEAQLEKSRLLSDRFSAERPKGSFSTLEIQRTEQGDSAMYLCASSLTGGDEKLFFGSGTQLSVL.